This T cell receptor (beta chain) is drawn from a study of cytomegalovirus exposure and HLA in healthy donors. All donors participated as healthy donors of bone marrow. The PCR made use of 60 Vbeta and 13 Jbeta primers. Measured with immunoSEQ multiplex PCR; TCRdb has only the in-frame clones, and not every one. The sample has some 130,000 clones; roughly 80% are singletons. As concerns this clone: What it recognizes is unknown.

Notes on the study in general: An analysis that was carried out later associated fewer than 20,000 TCR beta sequences with HLA alleles at 0.05 false discovery rate. Among TCR beta chains, those listed as cytomegalovirus-associated numbered 164. The authors later found HLA-associated TCR beta chains more clonally expanded than equally common others.

Trimming took 1 base from V and 3 from J, leaving 13 bases between them. The CDR3 sequence is 15 residues long. Sequencing was performed on PBMCs. This sequence joins TRBV23-1 and TRBJ2-7, with D unclear. TRBV23-1 is sorted into the ORF group, with uncertain function. The origin of this receptor is a woman in her fifties or sixties in good health and CMV-seropositive. The CDR3 DNA is TGCGCCAGCAGTCAATTCGAGAGCGAAGACTACGAGCAGTACTTC. It is translated as CASSQFESEDYEQYF.